The source of this T cell receptor (beta chain) is a study of identical twins. Using its own MiXCR run on the 5' RACE reads, TCRdb lists one record per CDR3 protein. Among 1.5 million to 2 million distinct CDR3 sequences listed, less than 40% were seen once. The CDR3 extends over 16 amino acids. The junction had 7 bases not matched to a gene; V was cut back by 2 bases and J by 6 bases. Germline CDR1 ENHRY, CDR2 SYGVKD. The gene calls are TRBV10-3 and TRBJ1-5, with TRBD1 matching 10 bases. The sequenced sample consisted of cord blood. The source of this sequence is a newborn girl in good health. CDR3 loop: CAISEGTGTGAQPQHF. The CDR3, as DNA: TGTGCCATCAGTGAGGGAACCGGGACAGGGGCTCAGCCCCAGCATTTT.